This TCR beta chain emerged from a study of molecular identifiers for immune sequencing clone quantification. Regarding the study as a whole: In naive cells, clones above 20 RNA copies held under 1% of molecules, whereas in effector cells they held over 99%.

CDR3 length equals 11 residues. V gave up 8 bases and J gave up 5 bases, with 8 bases separating them. Germline loops: CDR1 KGHDR, CDR2 SFDVKD. Naive CD8 T cells were sorted as CD8+CD4-CCR7+CD45RA+. This clonotype was seen many times. Antigen: not known. TCRdb called the PCR reads again in MiXCR, with one record for every CDR3 protein. The sample holds 460,000 or so distinct CDR3 sequences, 20% to 25% seen once. The source material was naive CD8+ T cells from blood, with Jurkat cell RNA spiked in. Regarding subset: FACS-sorted CD8+CD4-CCR7+CD45RA+ naive T cells. The chain recombines TRBV24-1 with TRBJ1-2; TRBD1 is a possible D gene (6 bases). The receptor was isolated from a human donor in good health. Some libraries in this study had Jurkat cell RNA spiked in. The CDR3 here is CATKDSYGYTF. CDR3 coding DNA: TGTGCCACCAAGGACAGTTATGGCTACACCTTC.